Below, one T cell receptor (beta chain) is given with its context. What it binds is unknown. Trimming removed 0 bases at V and 0 bases at J, with 18 bases between. Germline V gives CDR1 SGHRS, CDR2 YFSETQ. This CDR3 is 18 amino acids long. These data come from a study of cytomegalovirus exposure and HLA in healthy donors. Across the whole study: Unique TCR beta sequences numbering some 120 million came from roughly 180 million T cells in an earlier analysis. Overall study results and limits: Certain indistinguishable V segments, among them TRBV6-2 and TRBV6-3, were excluded. A later analysis linked a missense variant in DCLRE1C to the trimming of TCR beta V and J genes. Among the sequence variants, a highly shared cluster was likely an artifact of sequencing.

PCR amplification relied on 60 Vbeta primers (plus 13 Jbeta primers). The protocol was immunoSEQ multiplex PCR, while the TCRdb copy is restricted to in-frame clones and leaves out a portion. In the table there are about 120,000 clones, 65% to 80% of which are singletons. The V gene is TRBV5-1, the J gene TRBJ1-2, with D possibly being TRBD1 (6 bases). The receptor was derived from a male donor in good health and CMV-seropositive. Sequencing was carried out using PBMCs. The CDR3 loop is CASSLGWYGTGTNYGYTF. CDR3 bases: TGCGCCAGCAGCTTGGGATGGTACGGAACAGGGACTAACTATGGCTACACCTTC.